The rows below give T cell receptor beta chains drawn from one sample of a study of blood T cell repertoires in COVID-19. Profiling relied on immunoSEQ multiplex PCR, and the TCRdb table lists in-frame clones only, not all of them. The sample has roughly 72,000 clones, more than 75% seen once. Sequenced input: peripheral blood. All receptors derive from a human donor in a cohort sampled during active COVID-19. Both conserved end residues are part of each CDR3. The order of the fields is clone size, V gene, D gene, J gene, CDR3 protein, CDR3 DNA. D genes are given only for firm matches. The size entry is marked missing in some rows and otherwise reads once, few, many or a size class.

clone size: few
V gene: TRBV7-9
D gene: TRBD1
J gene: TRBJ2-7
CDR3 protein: CASTMEDRAYEQYF
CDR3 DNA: TGTGCCAGCACCATGGAGGACAGGGCCTACGAGCAGTACTTC

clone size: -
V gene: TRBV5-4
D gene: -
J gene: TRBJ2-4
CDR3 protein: CASSLNTAGVQYF
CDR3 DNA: TGTGCCAGCAGCTTAAACACCGCAGGGGTTCAGTACTTC

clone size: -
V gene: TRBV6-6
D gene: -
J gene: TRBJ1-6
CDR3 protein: CASSQTGLYNSPLHF
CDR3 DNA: TGTGCCAGCAGCCAGACAGGCCTCTATAATTCACCCCTCCACTTT

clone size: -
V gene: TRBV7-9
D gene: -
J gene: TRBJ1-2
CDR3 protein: CASSLGSWDYNGYTF
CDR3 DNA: TGTGCCAGCAGCTTGGGGAGTTGGGACTACAATGGCTACACCTTC

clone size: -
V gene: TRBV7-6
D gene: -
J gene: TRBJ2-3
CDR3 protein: CASSLGLQGSDTQYF
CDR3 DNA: TGTGCCAGCAGCTTAGGTCTTCAGGGCTCAGATACGCAGTATTTT

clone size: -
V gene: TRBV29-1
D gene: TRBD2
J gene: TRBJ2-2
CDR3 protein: CSVESGGNTGELFF
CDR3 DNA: TGCAGCGTTGAAAGCGGGGGCAACACCGGGGAGCTGTTTTTT

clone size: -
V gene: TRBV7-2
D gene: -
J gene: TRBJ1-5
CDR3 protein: CASSLGRVGQPQHF
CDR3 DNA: TGTGCCAGCAGCTTAGGCCGGGTTGGTCAGCCCCAGCATTTT

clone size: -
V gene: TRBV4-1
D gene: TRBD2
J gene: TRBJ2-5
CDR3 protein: CASSQGHSGGGETQYF
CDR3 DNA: TGCGCCAGCAGCCAAGGACATAGCGGGGGGGGAGAGACCCAGTACTTC

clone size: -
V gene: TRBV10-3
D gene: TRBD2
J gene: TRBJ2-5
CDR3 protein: CAISEPGLAGGTQYF
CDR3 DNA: TGTGCCATCAGTGAGCCGGGACTAGCGGGAGGGACCCAGTACTTC

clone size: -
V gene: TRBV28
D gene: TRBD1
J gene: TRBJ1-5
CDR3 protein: CASSLTGAVVNQPQHF
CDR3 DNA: TGTGCCAGCAGTTTAACAGGGGCGGTAGTCAATCAGCCCCAGCATTTT

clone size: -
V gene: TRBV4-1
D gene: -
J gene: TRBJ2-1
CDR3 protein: CASSPRVTGKTGEQFF
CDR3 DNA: TGCGCCAGCAGCCCCCGAGTGACGGGAAAGACGGGTGAGCAGTTCTTC

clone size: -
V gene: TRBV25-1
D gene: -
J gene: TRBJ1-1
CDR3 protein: CASSDPAGGNTEAFF
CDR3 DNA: TGTGCCAGCAGTGACCCGGCGGGGGGCAACACTGAAGCTTTCTTT

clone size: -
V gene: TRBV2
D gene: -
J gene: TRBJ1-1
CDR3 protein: CAGRGPQPGAFF
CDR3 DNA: TGTGCCGGCAGGGGTCCCCAACCAGGAGCTTTCTTT

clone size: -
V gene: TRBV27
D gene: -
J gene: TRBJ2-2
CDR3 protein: CASSKGWAAANTGELFF
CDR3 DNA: TGTGCCAGCAGTAAGGGGTGGGCGGCTGCGAACACCGGGGAGCTGTTTTTT

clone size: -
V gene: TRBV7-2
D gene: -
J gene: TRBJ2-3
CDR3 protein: CASSSDSHSQDTQYF
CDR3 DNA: TGTGCCAGCAGCTCGGACTCTCATTCACAAGATACGCAGTATTTT

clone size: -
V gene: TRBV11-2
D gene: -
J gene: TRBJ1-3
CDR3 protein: CASSLAGVSGNTIYF
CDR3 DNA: TGTGCCAGCAGCTTGGCAGGCGTCTCTGGAAACACCATATATTTT

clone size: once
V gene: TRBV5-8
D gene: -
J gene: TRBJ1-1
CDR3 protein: CASSRAGGHGKNTEAFF
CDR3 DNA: TGTGCCAGCAGCCGAGCGGGGGGACACGGGAAGAACACTGAAGCTTTCTTT

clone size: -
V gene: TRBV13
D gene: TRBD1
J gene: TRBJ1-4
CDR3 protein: CASSFGQGVEKLFF
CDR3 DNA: TGTGCCAGCAGCTTCGGACAGGGTGTAGAAAAACTGTTTTTT

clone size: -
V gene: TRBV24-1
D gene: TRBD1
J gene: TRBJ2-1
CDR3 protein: CATSDLHLTGFFNEQFF
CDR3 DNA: TGTGCCACCAGTGATTTGCACCTGACAGGGTTTTTTAATGAGCAGTTCTTC

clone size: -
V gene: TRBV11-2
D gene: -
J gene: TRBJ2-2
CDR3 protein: CASSLGGRRTNTGELFF
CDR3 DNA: TGTGCCAGCAGCTTAGGGGGGAGGAGGACGAACACCGGGGAGCTGTTTTTT

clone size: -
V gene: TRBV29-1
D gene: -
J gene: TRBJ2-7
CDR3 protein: CSVITSESYEQYF
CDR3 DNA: TGCAGCGTTATCACAAGTGAATCCTACGAGCAGTACTTC

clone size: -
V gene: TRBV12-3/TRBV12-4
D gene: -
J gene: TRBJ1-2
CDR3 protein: CASTSTRNYGYTF
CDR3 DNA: TGTGCCAGCACCTCGACAAGAAACTATGGCTACACCTTC

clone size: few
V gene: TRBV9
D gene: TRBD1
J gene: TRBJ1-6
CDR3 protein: CASSERQGDNSPLHF
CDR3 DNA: TGTGCCAGCAGCGAACGACAGGGTGATAATTCACCCCTCCACTTT

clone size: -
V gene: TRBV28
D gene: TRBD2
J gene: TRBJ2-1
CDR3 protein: CASRFGIAGVGEQFF
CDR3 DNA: TGTGCCAGCAGGTTTGGAATAGCGGGAGTAGGTGAGCAGTTCTTC

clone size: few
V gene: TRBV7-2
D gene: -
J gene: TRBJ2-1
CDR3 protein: CASSPGVGLDGEQFF
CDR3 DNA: TGTGCCAGCAGCCCCGGCGTGGGGCTGGATGGTGAGCAGTTCTTC

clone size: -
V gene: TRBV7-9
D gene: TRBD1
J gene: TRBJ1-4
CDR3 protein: CASSFSTDRLFF
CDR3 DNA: TGTGCCAGCAGCTTTAGTACGGACAGGCTGTTTTTT

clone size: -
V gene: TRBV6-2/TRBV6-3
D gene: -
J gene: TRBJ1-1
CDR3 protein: CASSYRGGTEAFF
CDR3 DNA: TGTGCCAGCAGTTACCGGGGGGGCACTGAAGCTTTCTTT

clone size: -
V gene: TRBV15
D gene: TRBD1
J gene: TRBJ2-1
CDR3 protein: CATSRAGTGPNEQFF
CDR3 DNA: TGTGCCACCAGCAGAGCTGGGACAGGGCCCAATGAGCAGTTCTTC

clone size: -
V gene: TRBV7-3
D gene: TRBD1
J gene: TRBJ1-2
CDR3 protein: CASSRTGNYGYTF
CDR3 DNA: TGTGCCAGCAGTAGGACAGGGAACTATGGCTACACCTTC

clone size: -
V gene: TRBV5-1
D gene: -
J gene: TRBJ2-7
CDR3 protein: CASSPVFRTVYEQYF
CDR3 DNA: TGCGCCAGCAGCCCCGTTTTCCGGACTGTCTACGAGCAGTACTTC

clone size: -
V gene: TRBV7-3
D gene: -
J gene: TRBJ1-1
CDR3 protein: CASRVTENTEAFF
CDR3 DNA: TGTGCCAGCAGGGTAACAGAGAACACTGAAGCTTTCTTT

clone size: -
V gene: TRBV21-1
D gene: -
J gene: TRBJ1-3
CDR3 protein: CASSRGGTGGAGNTIYF
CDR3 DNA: TGTGCCAGCAGCAGGGGTGGGACAGGGGGCGCTGGAAACACCATATATTTT

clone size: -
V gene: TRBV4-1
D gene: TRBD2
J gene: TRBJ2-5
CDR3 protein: CASSYSGRETQYF
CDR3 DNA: TGCGCCAGCAGCTATAGCGGGAGAGAGACCCAGTACTTC

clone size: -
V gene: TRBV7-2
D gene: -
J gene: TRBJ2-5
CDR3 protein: CASSLAGGKETQYF
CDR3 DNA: TGTGCCAGCAGCTTAGCGGGGGGTAAAGAGACCCAGTACTTC

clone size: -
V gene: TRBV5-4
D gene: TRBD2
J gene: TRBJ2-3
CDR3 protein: CASTPRGSGGDSDTQYF
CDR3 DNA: TGTGCCAGCACTCCGCGGGGGTCGGGCGGGGACTCAGATACGCAGTATTTT

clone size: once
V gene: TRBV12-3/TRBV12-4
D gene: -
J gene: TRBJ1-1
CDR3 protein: CASRIQGRAEAFF
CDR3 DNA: TGTGCCAGCAGGATACAGGGCAGGGCTGAAGCTTTCTTT

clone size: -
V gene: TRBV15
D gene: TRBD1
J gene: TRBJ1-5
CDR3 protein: CATSRDPGGHQPQHF
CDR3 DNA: TGTGCCACCAGCAGAGACCCAGGGGGCCATCAGCCCCAGCATTTT

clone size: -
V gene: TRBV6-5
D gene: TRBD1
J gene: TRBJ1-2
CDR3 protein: CASSYSTGGLYGYTF
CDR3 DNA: TGTGCCAGCAGTTACTCGACAGGGGGCCTCTATGGCTACACCTTC

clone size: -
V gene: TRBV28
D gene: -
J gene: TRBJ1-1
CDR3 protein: CATTANTEAFF
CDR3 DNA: TGTGCCACCACAGCGAACACTGAAGCTTTCTTT

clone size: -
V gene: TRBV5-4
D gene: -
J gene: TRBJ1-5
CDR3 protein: CASSLGQDQPQHF
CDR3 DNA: TGTGCCAGCAGCTTGGGGCAGGATCAGCCCCAGCATTTT

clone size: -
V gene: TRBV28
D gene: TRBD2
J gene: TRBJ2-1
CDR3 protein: CASRVSGRAFNEQFF
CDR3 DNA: TGTGCCAGCAGGGTTAGCGGGAGGGCCTTCAATGAGCAGTTCTTC

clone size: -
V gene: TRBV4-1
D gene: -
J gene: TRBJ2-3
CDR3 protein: CASSHRVSPDTQYF
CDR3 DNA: TGCGCCAGCAGCCATCGGGTTAGTCCCGATACGCAGTATTTT

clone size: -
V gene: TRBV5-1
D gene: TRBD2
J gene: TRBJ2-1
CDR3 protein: CASREAGGPTGEQFF
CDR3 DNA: TGCGCCAGCAGGGAAGCGGGGGGGCCGACGGGCGAGCAGTTCTTC

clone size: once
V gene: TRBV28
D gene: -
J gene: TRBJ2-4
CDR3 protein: CASSLWSGVMSKNIQYF
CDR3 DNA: TGTGCCAGCAGTTTATGGTCAGGGGTGATGTCCAAAAACATTCAGTACTTC

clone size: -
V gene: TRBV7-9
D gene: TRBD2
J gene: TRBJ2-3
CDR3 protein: CASSLTSGGTDTQYF
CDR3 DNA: TGTGCCAGCAGCTTAACTAGCGGGGGCACAGATACGCAGTATTTT